This TCR beta chain came from a study of radiation and T cells in renal cell carcinoma. As for the study in general: Nephrectomy followed 15 Gy stereotactic body radiation by 4 weeks.

Clones were sequenced by immunoSEQ multiplex PCR, and TCRdb holds only the in-frame ones, with some missing. The sample includes about 120,000 clones, around 85% seen only once; the top ten take 5.8%. Noted time point: blood 2 weeks post-SBRT. Treatment denoted: 15 Gy SBRT to primary tumor, nephrectomy 4 weeks later. This CDR3 is 16 amino acids long. The V and J ends lost 4 bases and 1 base, in that order; junction bases with no gene match: 4. CDR1 is LGHNA, CDR2 YNFKEQ, per germline. This TCR was sampled from a man aged 50-60 years with renal cell carcinoma. The sample consisted of blood, taken from a patient whose treatment included radiotherapy and nephrectomy. V and J are TRBV4-2 and TRBJ2-2, with 9 bases lining up with TRBD2. CDR3 residues: CASSPTTSGNTGELFF. CDR3 nucleotides: TGTGCCAGCAGCCCAACGACTAGCGGGAACACCGGGGAGCTGTTTTTT.